These T cell receptor beta chains were read from a single sample in a study of CD8 T cells in ankylosing spondylitis. TCRdb passed the 5' RACE reads through MiXCR, listing each CDR3 protein once. The table lists more than 300,000 distinct CDR3 sequences, roughly 8% of them singletons. Sequenced material: blood, either unsorted or a sorted T cell fraction (not recorded which). The source of these receptors is a male donor with ankylosing spondylitis. Both conserved end residues are part of each CDR3. The D gene is left open where the match is weak. A clone size is listed for some rows: how often the clone was seen (once, few, many), or a class if it is expanded.

17	TRBJ2-1	TRBD1	TRBV4-1	many	TGCGCCAGCAGCAAAACCACGCCGTGGACAGGACAAACCGAGCAGTTCTTC	CASSKTTPWTGQTEQFF
14	TRBJ2-2	.	TRBV10-3	.	TGTGCCATCAGGATCGACAGTAACACCGGGGAGCTGTTTTTT	CAIRIDSNTGELFF
12	TRBJ2-1	.	TRBV20-1	.	TGCAGTGCTCGGCCTACCTACAATGAGCAGTTCTTC	CSARPTYNEQFF
13	TRBJ1-2	.	TRBV7-9	many	TGTGCCAGCAGCTTCTCTGGGGGCGATGGCTACACCTTC	CASSFSGGDGYTF
16	TRBJ2-7	TRBD1	TRBV2	.	TGTGCCAGCAGTACTGGACAGGGGGTGACCTCCTACGAGCAGTACTTC	CASSTGQGVTSYEQYF
14	TRBJ2-1	.	TRBV20-1	few	TGCAGTGCCTGGACTCGTCCGGGGCACAATGAGCAGTTCTTC	CSAWTRPGHNEQFF
15	TRBJ2-3	TRBD2	TRBV20-1	.	TGCAGTGCTAGCTACCTTGCGGGAGATCAAGATACGCAGTATTTT	CSASYLAGDQDTQYF
14	TRBJ2-1	TRBD2	TRBV25-1	few	TGTGCCAGCAGTAGCGGGACTAGCAGTTATGAGCAGTTCTTC	CASSSGTSSYEQFF
14	TRBJ2-5	TRBD1	TRBV5-1	few	TGCGCCAGCAGCTTGGACGGGACAGGGGAGACCCAGTACTTC	CASSLDGTGETQYF
17	TRBJ2-7	TRBD2	TRBV7-2	few	TGTGCCAGCAGGCGGGGGGGACTAGCGGGAAGCTCCTACGAGCAGTACTTC	CASRRGGLAGSSYEQYF
16	TRBJ2-7	TRBD2	TRBV3-1	few	TGTGCCAGCAGCCGGGGGACTAGCGGCGAGCTCTACGAGCAGTACTTC	CASSRGTSGELYEQYF
13	TRBJ2-5	.	TRBV7-7	.	TGTGCCAGCAGTAGAGAGGCAGGAACTACCCAGTACTTC	CASSREAGTTQYF
18	TRBJ2-3	TRBD2	TRBV20-1	few	TGCAGTGCTAGACCGACTAGCGGGAGGGCTGGGGGCACAGATACGCAGTATTTT	CSARPTSGRAGGTDTQYF
12	TRBJ2-7	.	TRBV5-1	few	TGCGCCAGCAGCATGCACAGGGACGAGCAGTACTTC	CASSMHRDEQYF
14	TRBJ2-1	TRBD1	TRBV12-3/TRBV12-4	.	TGTGCCAGCACCTCGGGACAGGCCTACAATGAGCAGTTCTTC	CASTSGQAYNEQFF
16	TRBJ2-3	.	TRBV18	.	TGTGCCAGCTCACCACTAACTGGCGTTGGCACAGATACGCAGTATTTT	CASSPLTGVGTDTQYF
14	TRBJ2-1	.	TRBV5-1	many	TGCGCCAGCAGCTTGGCACGGGACTTCAATGAGCAGTTCTTC	CASSLARDFNEQFF
17	TRBJ2-3	TRBD2	TRBV20-1	many	TGCAGTGCTAGCTTAGCGGGAGATTGGAGTAGCACAGATACGCAGTATTTT	CSASLAGDWSSTDTQYF
14	TRBJ2-3	TRBD2	TRBV20-1	few	TGCAGTGCTAGAGCGGGAGGATTTCTAGATACGCAGTATTTT	CSARAGGFLDTQYF
14	TRBJ2-1	.	TRBV27	few	TGTGCCAGCAGTTTATGGGGCAAATTAAATGAGCAGTTCTTC	CASSLWGKLNEQFF
14	TRBJ2-1	TRBD2	TRBV12-3/TRBV12-4	.	TGTGCCAGCGCTAGCGGGCACTCCTACAATGAGCAGTTCTTC	CASASGHSYNEQFF
15	TRBJ2-1	.	TRBV7-2	few	TGTGCCAGCAGCCGGAGCCGCAGCTCCTACAATGAGCAGTTCTTC	CASSRSRSSYNEQFF
14	TRBJ2-7	TRBD2	TRBV5-1	few	TGCGCCAGCAGCTTGGGCGGGAGGGCCAACGAGCAGTACTTC	CASSLGGRANEQYF
16	TRBJ2-1	TRBD2	TRBV4-3	many	TGCGCCAGCAGCCAAGTCACTAGCGGGAGCCACAATGAGCAGTTCTTC	CASSQVTSGSHNEQFF
14	TRBJ2-3	.	TRBV12-3/TRBV12-4	few	TGTGCCAGCAGGCCCGGACCTAGCACAGATACGCAGTATTTT	CASRPGPSTDTQYF
18	TRBJ2-7	.	TRBV4-2	few	TGTGCCAGCAGCCAATCCCAGCAGTCAGCGGAGGAAAGCTACGAGCAGTACTTC	CASSQSQQSAEESYEQYF
12	TRBJ2-3	.	TRBV14	many	TGTGCCAGCAGCTCATTAGGGGATACGCAGTATTTT	CASSSLGDTQYF
17	TRBJ2-1	TRBD2	TRBV4-3	few	TGCGCCAGCAGCCAAGACGAAATTAGCGGGAGAGGCAATGAGCAGTTCTTC	CASSQDEISGRGNEQFF
19	TRBJ2-3	TRBD2	TRBV4-2	few	TGTGCCAGCAGCCAAAGGGATCTCAGCGGGAGCGCCTCCAGGTATACGCAGTATTTT	CASSQRDLSGSASRYTQYF
17	TRBJ1-1	.	TRBV10-3	few	TGTGCCATCAGTGGCCCCGCTCGACAGCGCGCTAACACTGAAGCTTTCTTT	CAISGPARQRANTEAFF
17	TRBJ2-2	TRBD2	TRBV28	few	TGTGCCAGCATGCCTAGCGGGAACGAACCGAACACCGGGGAGCTGTTTTTT	CASMPSGNEPNTGELFF
14	TRBJ2-1	TRBD2	TRBV5-1	.	TGCGCCAGCAGCTGGCTAGCGGGAGACAATGAGCAGTTCTTC	CASSWLAGDNEQFF
16	TRBJ1-2	TRBD1	TRBV20-1	many	TGCAGTGCTAGTCCCATGGGACAGGGGCCCAACTATGGCTACACCTTC	CSASPMGQGPNYGYTF
12	TRBJ2-3	.	TRBV5-1	.	TGCGCCAGCAGCTTGGTCGTGGATACGCAGTATTTT	CASSLVVDTQYF
13	TRBJ1-1	.	TRBV18	many	TGTGCCAGCAGCCCTAGGGTGAACACTGAAGCTTTCTTT	CASSPRVNTEAFF
15	TRBJ2-2	TRBD1	TRBV6-1	many	TGTGCCAGCTTGGCAGGGGGACAGAACACCGGGGAGCTGTTTTTT	CASLAGGQNTGELFF
13	TRBJ2-4	TRBD2	TRBV11-1	.	TGTGCCAGCAGCCGACCCCGGGGAGGGCCCAGGATATTC	CASSRPRGGPRIF
15	TRBJ2-7	.	TRBV7-2	.	TGTGCCAGCAGCTTAGGTTCCAGGCCTTCCTACGAGCAGTACTTC	CASSLGSRPSYEQYF
13	TRBJ1-5	.	TRBV20-1	many	TGCAGTGCTAGTAGGGAGGTCGATCAGCCCCAGCATTTT	CSASREVDQPQHF
14	TRBJ1-1	.	TRBV6-2/TRBV6-3	few	TGTGCCAGCACTCTCGGCCTCTCGAACACTGAAGCTTTCTTT	CASTLGLSNTEAFF